The 28 T cell receptor beta chains in this list originate from one sample, sequenced in a study of blood T cell repertoires in COVID-19. Here immunoSEQ multiplex PCR was the method, and the copy in TCRdb shows in-frame clones only, minus some. The repertoire has around 120,000 clones, 86% of them found once; the top ten carry 2.3%. The sample was PBMCs or T cells enriched from blood (not recorded which). Every receptor here comes from a woman aged 45 to 65 who had recovered from COVID-19.

The chain links TRBV3-1 (or the pseudogene TRBV3-2) to TRBJ2-5; perhaps TRBD2 as D (5 bases). Germline values: CDR1 LGHDT, CDR2 YNNKEL (reference sequence). The CDR3 contains 14 residues. Trimming shortened V by 4 bases and J by 2 bases, and 11 bases separated the two germline ends. CDR3 sequence: CASSPGRGQETQYF. DNA for the CDR3: TGTGCCAGCAGCCCGGGCCGGGGTCAAGAGACCCAGTACTTC.

The V call is TRBV2, the J call TRBJ2-5, with D possibly TRBD2 on 6 matching bases. The V gene lost 6 bases and the J gene lost 2 bases, with 16 bases spanning the gap. CDR3 length equals 15 residues. The germline V gene encodes CDR1 SNHLY and CDR2 FYNNEI. The chain's CDR3 is CASSPGTSPQETQYF. The CDR3 DNA is TGTGCCAGCAGCCCCGGGACTTCCCCTCAAGAGACCCAGTACTTC.

CDR3 sequence reads: CASSLGQARGQPQHF. As DNA, the CDR3 is TGCGCCAGCAGCTTAGGACAGGCCCGGGGTCAGCCCCAGCATTTT. V and J are TRBV5-1 and TRBJ1-5; 7 bases agree with TRBD1. The germline CDR1 and CDR2 sequences are SGHRS and YFSETQ. CDR3 length: 15 residues. V lost 2 bases to trimming and J lost 6 bases; unmatched junction nucleotides: 8. Filled out from reference TRBV5-1 and TRBJ1-5, the complete variable domain reads KAGVTQTPRYLIKTRGQQVTLSCSPISGHRSVSWYQQTPGQGLQFLFEYFSETQRNKGNFPGRFSGRQFSNSRSEMNVSTLELGDSALYLCASSLGQARGQPQHFGDGTRLSIL.

In regard to this clone: The same CDR3 also results from other DNA sequences found in this sample. The chain is built from TRBV3-1 (or the pseudogene TRBV3-2) and TRBJ2-7; D remains unclear. V lost 0 bases to trimming and J lost 4 bases, with 4 bases between them. This CDR3 has 12 residues. Per the germline V gene, CDR1 is LGHDT and CDR2 is YNNKEL (reference sequence). CDR3 sequence reads: CASSQDTYEQYF. CDR3 bases: TGTGCCAGCAGCCAAGACACTTACGAGCAGTACTTC.

Only a few counts were recorded for this clone. This rearrangement joins TRBV2 to TRBJ2-7; weak D call: TRBD1 (5 bases). The V gene lost 1 base and the J gene lost 7 bases, with 11 bases spanning the gap. Germline CDR1 is SNHLY and CDR2 is FYNNEI. The CDR3 loop spans 13 amino acids. The CDR3 sequence: CASSEGSTGEQYF. CDR3 DNA sequence: TGTGCCAGCAGTGAAGGATCCACAGGAGAGCAGTACTTC.

The V and J genes are TRBV4-1 and TRBJ1-3; D is perhaps TRBD1 (5 bases). With 4 bases removed from V and 1 base from J, the gap between germline ends came to 17 bases. CDR1 and CDR2 from the germline V gene are MGHRA and YSYEKL. The CDR3 is made up of 17 amino acids. The CDR3 sequence: CASSPSDGGKSGNTIYF. The CDR3 region has the DNA TGCGCCAGCAGCCCAAGCGACGGGGGGAAATCTGGAAACACCATATATTTT.

The V and J genes are TRBV11-2 and TRBJ1-4; TRBD1 agrees at 10 bases. V trimming: 7 bases; J trimming: 5 bases; junction bases outside the gene matches: 7. The CDR3 sequence is 15 residues long. Germline CDR1 SGHAT, CDR2 FQNNGV. The CDR3 sequence is CASNDKGQGNEKLFF. In DNA, the CDR3 is TGTGCCAGCAACGACAAGGGACAGGGGAATGAAAAACTGTTTTTT.

The chain has TRBV5-8 and TRBJ2-7; maybe TRBD1 (5 bases). Trimming pared 1 base from V and 6 bases from J, leaving 14 bases between. Germline CDR1 and CDR2: SGHTS and YDEGEE. The CDR3 runs to 14 residues. CDR3 coding DNA: TGTGCCAGCAGCTTGACAGGTCCGTTGGGCGAGCAGTACTTC. This encodes CASSLTGPLGEQYF.

CDR3 residues: CASSWGGYEQYF. The CDR3 DNA is TGTGCCAGCAGTTGGGGGGGTTACGAGCAGTACTTC. The chain recombines TRBV6-5 with TRBJ2-7; 7 bases align to TRBD2. V lost 4 bases to trimming and J lost 4 bases; unmatched junction nucleotides: 1. The CDR3 has 12 amino acids. The V gene's germline CDR1 is MNHEY and CDR2 SVGAGI.

The rearrangement uses TRBV12-3 or TRBV12-4 and TRBJ2-7; D unresolved. CDR3 size: 12 residues. With 7 bases removed from V and 2 bases from J, the gap between germline ends came to 9 bases. The DNA for the CDR3 is TGTGCCAGCACCACACCGCCCTACGAGCAGTACTTC. Translation gives CASTTPPYEQYF.

J is TRBJ2-7 and V is TRBV27; 9 bases are a match to TRBD2. After removal of 7 bases from V and 6 bases from J, the junction contained 13 bases not matched to a gene. This CDR3 comprises 15 residues. Germline CDR1 reads MNHEY; CDR2 reads SMNVEV (reference sequence). Here the CDR3 DNA reads TGTGCCAGCACCCCTGATGGGCGGGGGGGAGTCGAGCAGTACTTC. It encodes CASTPDGRGGVEQYF.

This chain links TRBV4-3 with TRBJ2-1; TRBD2 is a possible D gene (6 bases). V was shortened by 0 bases and J by 9 bases, with 9 bases between the two germline ends. The CDR3 extends over 13 amino acids. Germline lookup yields CDR1 LGHNA and CDR2 YSLEER. The CDR3 is CASSQDFSGEQFF. CDR3 sequence (DNA): TGCGCCAGCAGCCAAGATTTTAGCGGTGAGCAGTTCTTC.

The chain employs TRBV9 and TRBJ2-3, with 9 bases identical to TRBD1. This CDR3 has 16 residues. Germline V gene data show CDR1 as SGDLS and CDR2 as YYNGEE. Trimming cost V 4 bases and J 4 bases; bases outside gene matches: 10. CDR3 DNA: TGTGCCAGCAGCCTTCGGACAGGGGTTGATGCAGATACGCAGTATTTT. It specifies CASSLRTGVDADTQYF.

J is TRBJ1-6 and V is TRBV6-5, with 7 bases that match TRBD1. Trimming cost V 7 bases and J 7 bases; bases outside gene matches: 7. The CDR3 is made up of 14 amino acids. CDR1 and CDR2 (germline): MNHEY, SVGAGI. CDR3 in amino acids: CASTDQGDNSPLHF. In DNA form, the CDR3 reads TGTGCCAGCACCGACCAGGGGGACAATTCACCCCTCCACTTT.

V usage is TRBV7-6 and J usage is TRBJ2-7; no definite D call. The germline V and J ends were trimmed by 5 bases and 2 bases, with 10 bases remaining between them. The CDR3 contains 13 residues. Per the germline V gene, CDR1 is SGHVS and CDR2 is FNYEAQ. CDR3 sequence: CASSLGRTYEQYF. CDR3 DNA sequence: TGTGCCAGCAGCCTGGGCAGGACCTACGAGCAGTACTTC.

This clone has only one observation. The chain uses TRBV4-1 and TRBJ2-7; 7 nucleotides align to TRBD2. Germline-derived CDR1 and CDR2 are MGHRA and YSYEKL. V was pared by 3 bases and J by 1 base, with 6 bases of the junction left unmatched. CDR3 length: 15 residues. The CDR3 loop reads CASSQGGDRSYEQYF. CDR3 bases: TGCGCCAGCAGCCAGGGAGGGGACCGTTCCTACGAGCAGTACTTC.

The V call is TRBV9, the J call TRBJ1-2; TRBD1 matches 9 bases. Per germline, CDR1 SGDLS and CDR2 YYNGEE. With 3 bases clipped from V and 2 bases from J, the junction kept 14 bases outside the gene matches. The CDR3 spans 18 residues. The CDR3 DNA follows: TGTGCCAGCAGCGAGCCGGGACAGGGCTTTTCAACAAACTATGGCTACACCTTC. Its translation is CASSEPGQGFSTNYGYTF.

This clone was seen once. One junction end disagrees with the germline gene, perhaps due to a read error. The gene calls are TRBV12-3 or TRBV12-4 and TRBJ1-2, with D possibly being TRBD1 (6 bases). The CDR3 length is 12 residues. The DNA of the CDR3 is TGTGCCAGCAGTTTAGCTAGGGAGGGGGAACGCTTC. Residues: CASSLAREGERF.

The J gene is TRBJ1-1, the V gene TRBV19, with D tentatively TRBD1 (5 bases). The CDR3 consists of 15 residues. V lost 3 bases and J 5 bases, leaving 16 bases between the germline ends. CDR1 is LNHDA, CDR2 SQIVND, per germline (reference sequence). CDR3 nucleotides: TGTGCCAGTAGTATCAAAGGTTGGGGACTGACTGAAGCTTTCTTT. Amino acids: CASSIKGWGLTEAFF. The full variable domain, its missing parts supplied by reference TRBV19 and TRBJ1-1, is DGGITQSPKYLFRKEGQNVTLSCEQNLNHDAMYWYRQDPGQGLRLIYYSQIVNDFQKGDIAEGYSVSREKKESFPLTVTSAQKNPTAFYLCASSIKGWGLTEAFFGQGTRLTVV.

This rearrangement joins TRBV27 to TRBJ2-3, with a possible D match to TRBD2 (6 bases). The CDR3 is 17 amino acids. CDR1 and CDR2 (germline): MNHEY, SMNVEV (reference sequence). V dropped 0 bases and J dropped 0 bases, with 13 bases sitting between them. CDR3 sequence reads: CASSLSSGTGSTDTQYF. The CDR3 DNA reads as TGTGCCAGCAGTTTATCATCCGGGACTGGGAGCACAGATACGCAGTATTTT.

This chain links TRBV9 with TRBJ1-2, with 10 bases matching TRBD1. This CDR3 has 13 residues. Germline CDR1 and CDR2: SGDLS and YYNGEE. V lost 2 bases, J lost 6 bases, and 1 base stayed unmatched. The CDR3 loop reads CASSVGTGDGYTF. CDR3 bases: TGTGCCAGCAGCGTTGGGACAGGGGATGGCTACACCTTC.

The chain couples TRBV12-3 or TRBV12-4 to TRBJ1-1; D gene uncertain. Trimming left V 5 bases short and J 4 bases short, with 8 bases between. The CDR3 runs to 12 residues. The CDR3 DNA sequence: TGTGCCAGCAGTCCCCGTTCCACTGAAGCTTTCTTT. Encoded protein: CASSPRSTEAFF.

This chain uses TRBV4-1 with TRBJ2-7; D is undetermined. The CDR3 runs 15 residues. The germline gives CDR1 MGHRA, CDR2 YSYEKL. Trimming pared 2 bases from V and 2 bases from J, leaving 13 bases between. CDR3: CASSQPPNYPYEQYF. CDR3 bases: TGCGCCAGCAGCCAACCCCCGAACTACCCCTACGAGCAGTACTTC.

This clone was observed a single time. This chain connects TRBV7-2 to TRBJ2-7; tentative D call: TRBD2 (5 bases). The CDR3 length is 13 residues. In germline, CDR1 is SGHTA, CDR2 FQGNSA. The V and J ends lost 4 bases and 0 bases respectively, with 7 bases between them. The CDR3 DNA is TGTGCCAGCAGCTCCCGGGACTCCTACGAGCAGTACTTC. Translating gives CASSSRDSYEQYF.

Remarks on this clone: Other DNA sequences of this sample code for an identical CDR3. The gene calls are TRBV7-9 and TRBJ2-7; 10 bases fit TRBD2. The CDR3 is made up of 15 amino acids. Trimming removed 0 bases from V and 1 base from J; junction bases left unmatched: 0. Germline CDR1 SEHNR, CDR2 FQNEAQ (reference sequence). CDR3 coding DNA: TGTGCCAGCAGCTTAGCTAGCGGGGGGTCCTACGAGCAGTACTTC. Translating gives CASSLASGGSYEQYF. The variable domain in full, completed from reference TRBV7-9 and TRBJ2-7, reads DTGVSQNPRHKITKRGQNVTFRCDPISEHNRLYWYRQTLGQGPEFLTYFQNEAQLEKSRLLSDRFSAERPKGSFSTLEIQRTEQGDSAMYLCASSLASGGSYEQYFGPGTRLTVT.

The J gene is TRBJ1-2, the V gene TRBV12-3 or TRBV12-4; D is uncertain. The CDR3 spans 13 residues. The germline V and J ends were trimmed by 7 bases and 8 bases, with 17 bases remaining between them. The CDR3 loop is CASTPERVDGYTF. CDR3 in DNA: TGTGCCAGCACCCCTGAGAGGGTTGACGGCTACACCTTC.

This clone showed up just a few times. The gene calls are TRBV7-9 and TRBJ1-2; TRBD1 agrees at 8 bases. The CDR3 runs 13 residues. Germline CDR1 SEHNR, CDR2 FQNEAQ (reference sequence). J was trimmed by 4 bases and V by 10 bases; bases with no gene match: 8. The CDR3 DNA follows: TGTGCCACCGAGACAGGGGAGGGCTATGGCTACACCTTC. Protein sequence: CATETGEGYGYTF.

CDR3 loop: CASSIDRGRVQFF. The CDR3 DNA follows: TGTGCCAGCAGCATCGACAGGGGGCGCGTCCAGTTCTTC. This chain uses TRBV3-1 (or the pseudogene TRBV3-2) with TRBJ2-1; TRBD1 aligns across 10 bases. After removal of 5 bases from V and 13 bases from J, the junction contained 8 bases not matched to a gene. The CDR3 is 13 residues long. From germline, CDR1 is LGHDT and CDR2 YNNKEL (reference sequence).